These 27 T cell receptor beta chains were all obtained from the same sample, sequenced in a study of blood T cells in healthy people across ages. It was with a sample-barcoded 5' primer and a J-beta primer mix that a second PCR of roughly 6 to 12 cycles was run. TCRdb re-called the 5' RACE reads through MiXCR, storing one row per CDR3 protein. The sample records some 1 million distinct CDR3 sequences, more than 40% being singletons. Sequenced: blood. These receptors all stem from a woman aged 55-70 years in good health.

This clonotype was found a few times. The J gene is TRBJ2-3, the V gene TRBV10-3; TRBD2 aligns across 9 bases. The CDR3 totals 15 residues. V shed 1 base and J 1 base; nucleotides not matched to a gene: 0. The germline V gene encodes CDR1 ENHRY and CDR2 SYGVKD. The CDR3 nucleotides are TGTGCCATCAGTGAGTGGACTAGCGGCACAGATACGCAGTATTTT. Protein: CAISEWTSGTDTQYF.

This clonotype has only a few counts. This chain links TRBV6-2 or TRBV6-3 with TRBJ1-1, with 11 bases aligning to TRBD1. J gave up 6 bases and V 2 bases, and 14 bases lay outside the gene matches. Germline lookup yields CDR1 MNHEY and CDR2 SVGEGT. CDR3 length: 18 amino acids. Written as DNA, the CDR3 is TGTGCCAGCAGTTACGGACTAGGACAGGGGGCGAAAAACGCTGAAGCTTTCTTT. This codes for CASSYGLGQGAKNAEAFF.

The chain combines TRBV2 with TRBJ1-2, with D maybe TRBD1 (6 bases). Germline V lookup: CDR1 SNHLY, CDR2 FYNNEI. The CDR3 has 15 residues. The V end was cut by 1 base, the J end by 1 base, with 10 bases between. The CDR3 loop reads CASSEVGGVNYGYTF. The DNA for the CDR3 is TGTGCCAGCAGTGAAGTTGGGGGCGTTAACTATGGCTACACCTTC.

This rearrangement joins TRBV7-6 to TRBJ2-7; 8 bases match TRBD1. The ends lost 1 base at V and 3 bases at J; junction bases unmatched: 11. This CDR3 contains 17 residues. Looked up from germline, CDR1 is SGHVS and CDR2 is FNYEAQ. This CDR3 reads CASSLDDRDRRYYEQYF. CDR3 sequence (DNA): TGTGCCAGCAGCTTAGATGACCGGGACAGGCGATACTACGAGCAGTACTTC.

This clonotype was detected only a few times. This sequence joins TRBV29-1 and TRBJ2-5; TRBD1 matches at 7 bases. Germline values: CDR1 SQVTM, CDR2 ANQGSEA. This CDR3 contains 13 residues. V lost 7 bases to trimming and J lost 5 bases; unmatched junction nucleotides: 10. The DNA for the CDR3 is TGCAGCGGAGAGAGGGGGCTAGGTGAGACCCAGTACTTC. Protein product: CSGERGLGETQYF.

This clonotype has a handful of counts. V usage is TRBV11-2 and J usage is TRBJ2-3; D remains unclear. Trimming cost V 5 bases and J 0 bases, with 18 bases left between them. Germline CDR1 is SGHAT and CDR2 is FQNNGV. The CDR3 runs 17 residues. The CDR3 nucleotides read TGTGCCAGCAGCCCGAGTTTCGGCAGTACTAGCACAGATACGCAGTATTTT. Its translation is CASSPSFGSTSTDTQYF.

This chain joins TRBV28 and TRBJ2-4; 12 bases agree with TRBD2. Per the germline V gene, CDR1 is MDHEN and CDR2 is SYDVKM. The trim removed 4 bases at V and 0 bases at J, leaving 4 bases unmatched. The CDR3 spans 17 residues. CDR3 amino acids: CASSSLLAGGAKNIQYF. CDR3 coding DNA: TGTGCCAGCAGTTCGCTACTAGCGGGAGGAGCCAAAAACATTCAGTACTTC. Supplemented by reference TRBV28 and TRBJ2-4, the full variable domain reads DVKVTQSSRYLVKRTGEKVFLECVQDMDHENMFWYRQDPGLGLRLIYFSYDVKMKEKGDIPEGYSVSREKKERFSLILESASTNQTSMYLCASSSLLAGGAKNIQYFGAGTRLSVL.

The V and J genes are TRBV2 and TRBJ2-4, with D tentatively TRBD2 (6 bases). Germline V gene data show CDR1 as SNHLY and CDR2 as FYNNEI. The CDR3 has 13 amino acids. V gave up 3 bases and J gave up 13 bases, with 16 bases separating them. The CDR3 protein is CASSDGGGPGQYF. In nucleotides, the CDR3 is TGTGCCAGCAGTGATGGGGGAGGTCCGGGACAGTACTTC.

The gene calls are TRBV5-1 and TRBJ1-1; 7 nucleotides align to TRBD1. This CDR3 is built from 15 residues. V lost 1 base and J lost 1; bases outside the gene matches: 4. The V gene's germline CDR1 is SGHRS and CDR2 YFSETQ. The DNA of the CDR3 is TGCGCCAGCAGCTTGCGGGACAGATCGAACACTGAAGCTTTCTTT. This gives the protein CASSLRDRSNTEAFF.

The CDR3 is CAISSGGSPSNNEQYF. In DNA, the CDR3 is TGTGCCATCAGCTCGGGGGGGTCCCCATCAAACAATGAGCAGTACTTC. V gene TRBV10-3 combines with J gene TRBJ2-5, with 8 bases aligning to TRBD2. Germline V gene sequence: CDR1 ENHRY, CDR2 SYGVKD. V shed 6 bases and J 11 bases; nucleotides not matched to a gene: 20. This CDR3 region has 16 residues.

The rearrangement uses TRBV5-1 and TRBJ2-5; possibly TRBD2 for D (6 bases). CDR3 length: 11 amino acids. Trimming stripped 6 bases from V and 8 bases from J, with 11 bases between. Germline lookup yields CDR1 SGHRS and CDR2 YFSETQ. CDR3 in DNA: TGCGCCAGCAAGAGGGAGGACACCCAGTACTTC. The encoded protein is CASKREDTQYF.

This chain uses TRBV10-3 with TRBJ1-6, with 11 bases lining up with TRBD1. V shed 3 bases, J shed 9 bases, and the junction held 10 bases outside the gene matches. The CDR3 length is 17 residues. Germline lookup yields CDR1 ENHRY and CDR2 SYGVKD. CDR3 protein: CAISDPGRTGGISPLHF. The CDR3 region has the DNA TGTGCCATCAGTGACCCAGGACGGACAGGGGGCATTTCACCCCTCCACTTT.

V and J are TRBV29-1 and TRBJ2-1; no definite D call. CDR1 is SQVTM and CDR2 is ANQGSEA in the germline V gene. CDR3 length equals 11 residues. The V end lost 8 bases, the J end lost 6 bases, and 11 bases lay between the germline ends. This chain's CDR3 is CSIRLVNEQFF. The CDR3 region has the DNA TGCAGCATAAGACTGGTCAATGAGCAGTTCTTC.

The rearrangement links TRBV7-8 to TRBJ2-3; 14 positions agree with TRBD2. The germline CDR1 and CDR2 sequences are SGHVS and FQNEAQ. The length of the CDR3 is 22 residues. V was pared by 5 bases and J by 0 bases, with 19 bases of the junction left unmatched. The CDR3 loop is CASSHTPGTSGGIGASTDTQYF. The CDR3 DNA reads TGTGCCAGCAGCCACACCCCGGGGACTAGCGGGGGTATCGGAGCTAGCACAGATACGCAGTATTTT. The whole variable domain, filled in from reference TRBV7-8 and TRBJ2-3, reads GAGVSQSPRYKVAKRGQDVALRCDPISGHVSLFWYQQALGQGPEFLTYFQNEAQLDKSGLPSDRFFAERPEGSVSTLKIQRTQQEDSAVYLCASSHTPGTSGGIGASTDTQYFGPGTRLTVL.

The CDR3 loop reads CASSSSRDRDNYGYTF. DNA of the CDR3: TGTGCCAGCAGTTCGTCCCGGGACAGGGACAACTATGGCTACACCTTC. The chain carries TRBV27 and TRBJ1-2, with 9 bases aligning to TRBD1. The CDR3 runs to 16 residues. V shed 4 bases and J 2 bases; nucleotides not matched to a gene: 8. CDR1 is MNHEY and CDR2 is SMNVEV in the germline V gene (reference sequence).

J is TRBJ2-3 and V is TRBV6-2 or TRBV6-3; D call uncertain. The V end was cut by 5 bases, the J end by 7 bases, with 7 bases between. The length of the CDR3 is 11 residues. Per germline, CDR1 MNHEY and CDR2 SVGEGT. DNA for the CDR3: TGTGCCAGCAGTCCTCGGAATACGCAGTATTTT. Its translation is CASSPRNTQYF.

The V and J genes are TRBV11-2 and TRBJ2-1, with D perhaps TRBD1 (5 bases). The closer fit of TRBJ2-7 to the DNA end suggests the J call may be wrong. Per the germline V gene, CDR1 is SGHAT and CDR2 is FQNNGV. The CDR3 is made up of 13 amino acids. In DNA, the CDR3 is TGTGCCAGCAGCTACCCGACGGACAATGAGCAGTACTTC. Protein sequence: CASSYPTDNEQYF.

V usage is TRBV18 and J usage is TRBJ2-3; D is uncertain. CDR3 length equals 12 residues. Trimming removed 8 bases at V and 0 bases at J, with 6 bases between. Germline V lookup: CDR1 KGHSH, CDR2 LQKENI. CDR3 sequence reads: CASATSTDTQYF. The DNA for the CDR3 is TGTGCCAGCGCAACAAGCACAGATACGCAGTATTTT.

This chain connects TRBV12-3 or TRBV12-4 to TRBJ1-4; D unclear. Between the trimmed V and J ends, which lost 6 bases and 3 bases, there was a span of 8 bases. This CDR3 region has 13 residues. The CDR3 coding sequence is TGTGCCAGCAGAGATAGTCCTAATGAAAAACTGTTTTTT. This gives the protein CASRDSPNEKLFF.

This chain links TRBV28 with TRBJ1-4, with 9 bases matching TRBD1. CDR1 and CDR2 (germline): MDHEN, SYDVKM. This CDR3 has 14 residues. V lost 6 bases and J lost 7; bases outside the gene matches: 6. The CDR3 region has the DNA TGTGCCAGCAGCTCTACAGGGGGCGTTGAAAAACTGTTTTTT. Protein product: CASSSTGGVEKLFF.

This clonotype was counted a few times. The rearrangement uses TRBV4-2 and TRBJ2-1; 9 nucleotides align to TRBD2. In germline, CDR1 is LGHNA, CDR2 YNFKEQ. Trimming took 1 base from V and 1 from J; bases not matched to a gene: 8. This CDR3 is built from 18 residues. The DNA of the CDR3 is TGTGCCAGCAGCCAAGTGCGTTTCGCGGGAGGGTCCTACAATGAGCAGTTCTTC. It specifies CASSQVRFAGGSYNEQFF.

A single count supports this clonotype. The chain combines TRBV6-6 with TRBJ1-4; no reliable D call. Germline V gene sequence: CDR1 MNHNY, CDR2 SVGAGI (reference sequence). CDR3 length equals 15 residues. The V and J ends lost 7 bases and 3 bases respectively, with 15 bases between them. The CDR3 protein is CASILDGYPNEKLFF. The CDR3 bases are TGTGCCAGCATCTTGGACGGGTACCCTAATGAAAAACTGTTTTTT.

The CDR3 bases are TGTGCCAGCAGTTCCTGGGACAGGGGCGGCAATGAGCAGTTCTTC. It translates to CASSSWDRGGNEQFF. This chain connects TRBV6-6 to TRBJ2-1, with 10 bases identical to TRBD1. The CDR3 is made up of 15 amino acids. The ends lost 4 bases at V and 6 bases at J; junction bases unmatched: 6. The germline V gene has CDR1 MNHNY and CDR2 SVGAGI (reference sequence).

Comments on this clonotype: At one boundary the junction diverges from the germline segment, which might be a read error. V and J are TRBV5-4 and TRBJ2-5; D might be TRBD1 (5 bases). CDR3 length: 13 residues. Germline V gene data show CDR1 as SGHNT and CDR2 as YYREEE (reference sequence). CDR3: CAGSFQGEETQYF. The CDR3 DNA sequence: TGTGCCGGCAGCTTTCAAGGGGAAGAGACCCAGTACTTC.

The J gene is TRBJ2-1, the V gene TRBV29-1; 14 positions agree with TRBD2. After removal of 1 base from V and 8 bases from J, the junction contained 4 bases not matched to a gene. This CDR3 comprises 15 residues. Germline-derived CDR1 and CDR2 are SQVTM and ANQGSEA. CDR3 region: CSVEAGTSGSYEQFF. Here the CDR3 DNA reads TGCAGCGTTGAAGCCGGGACTAGCGGGAGCTATGAGCAGTTCTTC.

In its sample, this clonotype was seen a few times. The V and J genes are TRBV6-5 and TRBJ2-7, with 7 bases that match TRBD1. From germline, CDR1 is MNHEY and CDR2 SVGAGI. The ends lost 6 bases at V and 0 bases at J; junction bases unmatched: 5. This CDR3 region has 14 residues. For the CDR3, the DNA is TGTGCCAGCAGGAGGGACAGCAGCTCCTACGAGCAGTACTTC. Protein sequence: CASRRDSSSYEQYF.

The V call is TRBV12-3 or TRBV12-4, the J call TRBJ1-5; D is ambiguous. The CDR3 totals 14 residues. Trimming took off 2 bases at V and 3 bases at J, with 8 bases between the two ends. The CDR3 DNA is TGTGCCAGCAGTTTACCAGGATTCAATCAGCCCCAGCATTTT. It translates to CASSLPGFNQPQHF.